Listed below are T cell receptor beta chains from one sample, sequenced in a study of blood T cells in healthy people across ages. In TCRdb, the 5' RACE reads were re-called with MiXCR into one record per CDR3 protein. The table has about 1.6 million distinct CDR3 sequences, about 31% seen once. Sequencing input: blood. Receptor source: a woman in her twenties or thirties in good health. Each CDR3 is given with its conserved first and last residue. Each record gives: CDR3 length, clone size, V gene, J gene, D gene, CDR3 protein, CDR3 DNA. The D gene is left open where the match is weak. Only part of the rows carry a size: once, few, many, or a class if the clone is expanded.

15	few	TRBV3-1	TRBJ2-7	-	CASSQDQLDFVEQYF	TGTGCCAGCAGCCAAGATCAGTTGGATTTCGTCGAGCAGTACTTC
16	-	TRBV14	TRBJ2-3	-	CASSQLPGRSGDTQYF	TGTGCCAGCAGCCAACTGCCGGGACGCTCCGGGGATACGCAGTATTTT
14	-	TRBV27	TRBJ2-1	-	CASSLSIRGGEQFF	TGTGCCAGCAGTTTATCGATAAGGGGAGGTGAGCAGTTCTTC
15	few	TRBV3-1	TRBJ2-1	-	CASTLGPIHGDEQFF	TGTGCCAGCACCCTAGGGCCGATCCACGGGGATGAGCAGTTCTTC
19	-	TRBV20-1	TRBJ2-7	-	CSARNVYLLTGKGTYEQYF	TGCAGTGCTCGGAACGTTTACTTATTAACAGGGAAGGGAACCTACGAGCAGTACTTC
14	few	TRBV11-2	TRBJ1-6	-	CASSLDRGGLSPHF	TGTGCCAGCAGCTTAGACAGGGGAGGACTTTCACCCCACTTT
16	-	TRBV25-1	TRBJ2-3	-	CASILGGGENTDTQYF	TGTGCCAGCATCCTGGGGGGGGGCGAGAACACAGATACGCAGTATTTT
12	-	TRBV20-1	TRBJ1-4	-	CSARDSPEKLFF	TGCAGTGCTAGAGATAGTCCCGAAAAACTGTTTTTT
14	-	TRBV12-3/TRBV12-4	TRBJ2-3	TRBD2	CASRPRLAPDTQYF	TGTGCCAGCAGGCCCCGACTAGCCCCAGATACGCAGTATTTT
12	few	TRBV12-3/TRBV12-4	TRBJ2-4	TRBD2	CASSLTSGVQYF	TGTGCCAGCAGTTTGACTAGCGGGGTGCAGTACTTC
12	few	TRBV20-1	TRBJ2-1	-	CSAPRANNEQFF	TGCAGTGCTCCCAGGGCAAACAATGAGCAGTTCTTC
16	-	TRBV9	TRBJ2-1	TRBD1	CASSKQGAGEYNEQFF	TGTGCCAGCAGCAAACAGGGGGCGGGGGAGTACAATGAGCAGTTCTTC
15	-	TRBV4-2	TRBJ1-5	-	CASSQDGEYYQPQHF	TGTGCCAGCAGCCAAGATGGGGAGTACTATCAGCCCCAGCATTTT
21	-	TRBV20-1	TRBJ2-3	TRBD2	CSAPGPLAGAARFWGTDTQYF	TGCAGTGCCCCGGGGCCCCTAGCGGGAGCTGCCCGTTTTTGGGGCACAGATACGCAGTATTTT
14	few	TRBV29-1	TRBJ1-5	TRBD1	CSVADRYSNQPQHF	TGCAGCGTCGCGGACAGGTATAGCAATCAGCCCCAGCATTTT
15	few	TRBV27	TRBJ2-1	TRBD1	CASRDGTGDYNEQFF	TGTGCCAGCAGGGACGGGACAGGGGATTACAATGAGCAGTTCTTC
11	-	TRBV29-1	TRBJ2-1	-	CSFRWTGEQFF	TGCAGTTTCAGGTGGACTGGTGAGCAGTTCTTC
14	-	TRBV27	TRBJ1-4	-	CASSLSRSYEKLFF	TGTGCCAGCAGCCTGTCCCGGAGTTATGAAAAACTGTTTTTT
15	-	TRBV2	TRBJ2-1	-	CASRLPGAVVNEQFF	TGTGCCAGCAGGTTGCCGGGGGCCGTCGTTAATGAGCAGTTCTTC
12	-	TRBV20-1	TRBJ2-3	-	CSFSSGTDTQYF	TGCAGTTTTTCCTCCGGCACAGATACGCAGTATTTT
14	-	TRBV9	TRBJ1-5	-	CASSVEEQGQPQHF	TGTGCCAGCAGCGTAGAGGAGCAGGGTCAGCCCCAGCATTTT
17	few	TRBV20-1	TRBJ2-3	TRBD2	CSAHGLAGGRSTDTQYF	TGCAGTGCCCACGGACTAGCGGGAGGGAGGAGCACAGATACGCAGTATTTT
16	-	TRBV7-9	TRBJ1-5	-	CASSSAADVSNQPQHF	TGTGCCAGCAGCTCCGCGGCGGATGTAAGCAATCAGCCCCAGCATTTT
15	few	TRBV4-1	TRBJ2-4	-	CASSQGGASEDIQYF	TGCGCCAGCAGCCAAGGGGGGGCTAGCGAGGACATTCAGTACTTC